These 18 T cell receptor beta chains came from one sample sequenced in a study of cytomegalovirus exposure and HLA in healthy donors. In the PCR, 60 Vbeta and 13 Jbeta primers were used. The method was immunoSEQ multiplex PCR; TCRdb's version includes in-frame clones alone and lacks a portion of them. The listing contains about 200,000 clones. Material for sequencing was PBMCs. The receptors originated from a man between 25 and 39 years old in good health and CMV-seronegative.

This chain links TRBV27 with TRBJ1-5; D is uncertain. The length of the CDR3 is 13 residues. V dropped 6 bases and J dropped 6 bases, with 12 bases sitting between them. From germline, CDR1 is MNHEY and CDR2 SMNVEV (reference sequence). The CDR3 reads CASRDTPGQPQHF. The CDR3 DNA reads TGTGCCAGCAGAGACACCCCCGGTCAGCCCCAGCATTTT.

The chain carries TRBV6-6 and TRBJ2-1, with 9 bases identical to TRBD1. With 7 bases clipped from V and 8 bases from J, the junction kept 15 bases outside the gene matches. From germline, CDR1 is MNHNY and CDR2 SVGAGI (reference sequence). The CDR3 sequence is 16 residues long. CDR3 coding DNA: TGTGCCAGCATTGGTACCGGGACAGGGCTTCTCGATGAGCAGTTCTTC. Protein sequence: CASIGTGTGLLDEQFF.

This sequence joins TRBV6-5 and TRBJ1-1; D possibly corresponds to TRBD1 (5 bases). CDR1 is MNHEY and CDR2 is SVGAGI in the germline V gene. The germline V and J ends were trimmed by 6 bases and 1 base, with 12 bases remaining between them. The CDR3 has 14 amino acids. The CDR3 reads CASRITGGNTEAFF. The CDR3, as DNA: TGTGCCAGCAGGATAACAGGTGGGAACACTGAAGCTTTCTTT.

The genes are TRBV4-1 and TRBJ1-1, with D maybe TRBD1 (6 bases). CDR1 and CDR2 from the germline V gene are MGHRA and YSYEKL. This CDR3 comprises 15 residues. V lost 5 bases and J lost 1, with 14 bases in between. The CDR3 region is CASSSIGQSNTEAFF. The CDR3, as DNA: TGCGCCAGCAGCTCCATCGGACAGTCGAACACTGAAGCTTTCTTT.

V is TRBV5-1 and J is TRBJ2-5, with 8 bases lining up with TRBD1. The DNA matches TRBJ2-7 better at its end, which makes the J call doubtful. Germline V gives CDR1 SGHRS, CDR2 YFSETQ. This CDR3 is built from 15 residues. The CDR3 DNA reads TGCGCCAGCAGCTTGCGGCCAGGGGGCGTGTACGAGCAGTACTTC. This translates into CASSLRPGGVYEQYF.

Written as DNA, the CDR3 is TGTGCCAGCACCAGAGGACAGGCCCCTCGTGAAAAACTGTTTTTT. It translates to CASTRGQAPREKLFF. J is TRBJ1-4 and V is TRBV19; 7 nucleotides match TRBD1. CDR1 and CDR2 from the germline V gene are LNHDA and SQIVND (reference sequence). This CDR3 is 15 amino acids long. Germline trimming cut 9 bases from V and 7 bases from J; bases unmatched to any gene: 14.

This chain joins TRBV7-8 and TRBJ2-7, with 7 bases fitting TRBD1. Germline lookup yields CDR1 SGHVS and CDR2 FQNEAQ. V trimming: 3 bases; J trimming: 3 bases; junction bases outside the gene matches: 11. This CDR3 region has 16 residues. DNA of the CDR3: TGTGCCAGCAGCTTCTCCGCCGGGACAGAGAACTACGAGCAGTACTTC. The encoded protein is CASSFSAGTENYEQYF.

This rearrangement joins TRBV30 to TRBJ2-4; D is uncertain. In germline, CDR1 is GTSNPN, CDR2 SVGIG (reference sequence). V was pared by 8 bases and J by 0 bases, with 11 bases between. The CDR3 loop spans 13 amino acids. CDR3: CARAGVAKNIQYF. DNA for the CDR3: TGTGCCCGAGCCGGAGTAGCCAAAAACATTCAGTACTTC.

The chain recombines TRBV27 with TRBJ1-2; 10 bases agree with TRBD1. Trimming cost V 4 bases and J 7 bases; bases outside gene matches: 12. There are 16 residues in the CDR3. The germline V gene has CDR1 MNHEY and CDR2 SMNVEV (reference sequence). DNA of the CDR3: TGTGCCAGCAGTTCCGGGACAGGGGTTTTGAGTAGTGGCTACACCTTC. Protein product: CASSSGTGVLSSGYTF.

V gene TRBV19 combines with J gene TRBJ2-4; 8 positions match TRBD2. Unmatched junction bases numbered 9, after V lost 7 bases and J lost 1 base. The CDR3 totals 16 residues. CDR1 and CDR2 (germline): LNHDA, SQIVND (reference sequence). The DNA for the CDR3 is TGTGCCAGTAAACCCGGGAGGGCCAACGCCAAAAACATTCAGTACTTC. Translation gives CASKPGRANAKNIQYF.

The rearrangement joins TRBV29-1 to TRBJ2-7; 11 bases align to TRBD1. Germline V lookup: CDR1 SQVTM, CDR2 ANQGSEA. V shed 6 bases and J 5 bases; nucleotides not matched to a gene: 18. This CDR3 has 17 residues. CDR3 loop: CSVLGDRGTSRGNEQYF. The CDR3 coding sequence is TGCAGCGTCCTCGGGGACAGGGGGACTAGCAGGGGAAACGAGCAGTACTTC.

The CDR3 spells CASSYSGRTYEQYF. In DNA form, the CDR3 reads TGTGCCAGCAGCTACTCCGGGAGGACCTACGAGCAGTACTTC. The rearrangement links TRBV7-2 to TRBJ2-7; 7 nucleotides line up with TRBD2. Germline CDR1 and CDR2: SGHTA and FQGNSA. V lost 4 bases, J lost 2 bases, and 5 bases stayed unmatched. CDR3 length equals 14 residues.

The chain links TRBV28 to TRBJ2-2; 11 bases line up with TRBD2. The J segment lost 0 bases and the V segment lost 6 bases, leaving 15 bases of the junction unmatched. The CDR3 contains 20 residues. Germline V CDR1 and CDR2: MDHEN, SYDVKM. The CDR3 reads CASRPEGLLAGGANTGELFF. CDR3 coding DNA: TGTGCCAGCAGACCCGAGGGACTTCTAGCGGGAGGCGCGAACACCGGGGAGCTGTTTTTT.

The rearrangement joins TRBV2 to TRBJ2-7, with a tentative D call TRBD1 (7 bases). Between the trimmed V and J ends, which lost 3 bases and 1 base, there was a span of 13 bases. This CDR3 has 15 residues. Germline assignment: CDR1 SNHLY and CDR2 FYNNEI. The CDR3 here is CASSEVQGTSYEQYF. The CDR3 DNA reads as TGTGCCAGCAGTGAGGTACAGGGGACTTCCTACGAGCAGTACTTC.

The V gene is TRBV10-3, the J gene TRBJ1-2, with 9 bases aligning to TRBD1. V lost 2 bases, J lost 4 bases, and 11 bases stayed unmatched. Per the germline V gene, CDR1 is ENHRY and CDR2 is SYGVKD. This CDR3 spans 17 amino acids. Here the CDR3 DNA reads TGTGCCATCAGTGAGCCTCGGGACAGGGAACGGGTCTATGGCTACACCTTC. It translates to CAISEPRDRERVYGYTF.

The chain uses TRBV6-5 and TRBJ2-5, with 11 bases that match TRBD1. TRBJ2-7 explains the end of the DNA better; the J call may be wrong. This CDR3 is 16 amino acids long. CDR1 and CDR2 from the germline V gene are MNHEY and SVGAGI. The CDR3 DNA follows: TGTGCCAGCAGTTACTCGGGACAGGGGGTTTCCTACGAGCAGTACTTC. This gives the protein CASSYSGQGVSYEQYF.

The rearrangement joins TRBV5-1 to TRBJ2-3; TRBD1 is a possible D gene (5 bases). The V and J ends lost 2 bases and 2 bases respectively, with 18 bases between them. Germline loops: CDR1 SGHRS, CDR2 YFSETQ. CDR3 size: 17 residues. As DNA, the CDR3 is TGCGCCAGCAGCTTATGGATGGACCCAGGGTCCACAGATACGCAGTATTTT. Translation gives CASSLWMDPGSTDTQYF.

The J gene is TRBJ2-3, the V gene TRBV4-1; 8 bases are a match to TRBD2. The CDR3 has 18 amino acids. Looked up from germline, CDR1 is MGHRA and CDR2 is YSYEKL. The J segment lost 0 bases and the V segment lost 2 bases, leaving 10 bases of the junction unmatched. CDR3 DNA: TGCGCCAGCAGCCAATTCGGGGGGGGAGGGAGAAGCACAGATACGCAGTATTTT. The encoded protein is CASSQFGGGGRSTDTQYF.